The present TCR beta chain was sequenced within a study of T cells in Graves' hyperthyroidism and ophthalmopathy. Researchers amplified the TCR beta CDR3 regions from RNA transcripts. The TCR CDR3 was amplified in a first-round RT-PCR using the HTBI primer set. TCRdb used MiXCR to reprocess the multiplex PCR reads, holding one entry per CDR3 protein. The sample contains 650,000 to 800,000 distinct CDR3 sequences, roughly 45% of which appear only once. Overall study findings and caveats: From stable hyperthyroidism, ophthalmopathy was set apart by a 13 V-J model. The majority of expanded thyroid clonotypes above 0.001 also appeared in blood.

This clonotype was counted ten times or more. Its antigen is not known. The source is an adult man with Graves' disease, either hyperthyroidism or ophthalmopathy (not recorded which). The material sequenced was peripheral blood or thyroid tissue (not recorded which).

CDR3 loop: CASSQSGDATNEKLFF. The CDR3 nucleotides are TGTGCCAGCAGCCAGTCGGGGGATGCAACTAATGAAAAACTGTTTTTT. The rearrangement uses TRBV7-9 and TRBJ1-4; the D gene is possibly TRBD1 (5 bases). Trimming took off 5 bases at V and 0 bases at J, with 13 bases between the two ends. There are 16 residues in the CDR3. Germline CDR1 SEHNR, CDR2 FQNEAQ (reference sequence).